These 20 T cell receptor beta chains originate from one sample sequenced in a study of blood T cell repertoires in COVID-19 (dated by TCRdb to the early 2020s). Library prep was done by the immunoSEQ multiplex PCR assay. TCRdb carries this immuneACCESS record with in-frame sequences only. Its versions omit some clonotypes, under half of them owing to an unresolved V gene in the studies checked, with the rest unexplained. This sample lists roughly 67,000 clones; 65% to 90% were detected once. In total, the top ten clones hold more than 5% of the sample. The specimen sequenced was peripheral blood. All receptors derive from a woman aged 60-75 years with acute or convalescent COVID-19.

As for this clone: This same CDR3 is encoded by further DNA sequences in the sample. V usage is TRBV2 and J usage is TRBJ1-4, with a possible D match to TRBD1 (5 bases). V was pared by 7 bases and J by 4 bases, with 13 bases between. Germline V lookup: CDR1 SNHLY, CDR2 FYNNEI. The CDR3 extends over 14 amino acids. The CDR3 coding sequence is TGTGCCAGCAACCCCGGGACTGGTAATGAAAAACTGTTTTTT. Encoded protein: CASNPGTGNEKLFF.

This clone occurred once. The gene calls are TRBV5-6 and TRBJ1-2; no firm D call. Trimming shortened V by 1 base and J by 0 bases, and 10 bases separated the two germline ends. The length of the CDR3 is 15 residues. Germline lookup yields CDR1 SGHDT and CDR2 YYEEEE. CDR3 bases: TGTGCCAGCAGCTTGAACCAGGTTGCTAACTATGGCTACACCTTC. This gives the protein CASSLNQVANYGYTF.

This chain links TRBV6-4 with TRBJ1-2; 8 bases fit TRBD1. The V gene's germline CDR1 is MRHNA and CDR2 SNTAGT. The V segment lost 6 bases and the J segment 7 bases; nucleotides outside the gene matches: 7. This CDR3 is 13 amino acids long. The CDR3 nucleotides read TGTGCCAGCAGCCCCGACAGGGGAAGTGGCTACACCTTC. Translation: CASSPDRGSGYTF.

Only one count was recorded for this clone. V gene TRBV11-3 combines with J gene TRBJ1-1, with TRBD1 identical over 7 bases. CDR3 length equals 13 residues. V was clipped by 4 bases and J by 1 base; unmatched bases: 0. The V gene's germline CDR1 is SGHNT and CDR2 YENEEA. The CDR3 sequence: CASSWTGNTEAFF. CDR3 bases: TGTGCCAGCAGCTGGACAGGGAACACTGAAGCTTTCTTT.

The chain joins TRBV30 to TRBJ1-2, with D possibly TRBD1 on 6 matching bases. The CDR3 is 13 amino acids. Germline CDR1 GTSNPN, CDR2 SVGIG (reference sequence). The V gene lost 5 bases and the J gene lost 5 bases, with 15 bases spanning the gap. The CDR3 loop is CAWVDGGQYGYTF. CDR3 DNA sequence: TGTGCCTGGGTCGACGGGGGGCAGTATGGCTACACCTTC.

This clone was recorded many times. The chain uses TRBV11-2 and TRBJ1-3; D call uncertain. Germline V gives CDR1 SGHAT, CDR2 FQNNGV. The V end was cut by 0 bases, the J end by 3 bases, with 6 bases between. This CDR3 contains 14 residues. CDR3 sequence (DNA): TGTGCCAGCAGCTTAGAACCGGGTGGAAACACCATATATTTT. It encodes CASSLEPGGNTIYF.

This clone was observed a few times. The chain combines TRBV11-1 with TRBJ2-3; 7 bases agree with TRBD2. The CDR3 loop spans 15 amino acids. V dropped 6 bases and J dropped 6; count of bases not matched to a gene: 12. CDR1 is SGHAT, CDR2 FQDESV, per germline (reference sequence). This chain's CDR3 is CASRHTAGTTDTQYF. The CDR3 region has the DNA TGTGCCAGCAGGCACACAGCGGGGACCACGGATACGCAGTATTTT.

This chain links TRBV2 with TRBJ2-3; perhaps TRBD1 as D (6 bases). CDR1 is SNHLY, CDR2 FYNNEI, per germline. The CDR3 has 14 amino acids. V was trimmed by 7 bases and J by 1 base, leaving 12 bases between them. CDR3 in DNA: TGTGCCAGCACGAAAGGGGGTGGCACAGATACGCAGTATTTT. Amino acid sequence: CASTKGGGTDTQYF.

Regarding this clone: The junction does not match germline at one end; this may be a read error. The J gene is TRBJ1-2, the V gene TRBV7-2; D is undetermined. Germline V gene sequence: CDR1 SGHTA, CDR2 FQGNSA. The CDR3 is 16 residues long. In DNA form, the CDR3 reads TGTGCCAGCAGCTTAGCGAAGGTGGCTACTAATTATGGCTACACCTTC. Translated: CASSLAKVATNYGYTF.

This rearrangement joins TRBV5-1 to TRBJ1-1; D not resolved. Germline CDR1 and CDR2: SGHRS and YFSETQ. V lost 1 base, J lost 3 bases, and 7 bases lay in between. This CDR3 has 13 residues. DNA for the CDR3: TGCGCCAGCAGCTTGAACGGGGACACTGAAGCTTTCTTT. Its translation: CASSLNGDTEAFF.

V usage is TRBV6-5 and J usage is TRBJ1-4; D is unresolved. V lost 0 bases, J lost 6 bases, and 5 bases lay in between. This CDR3 region has 13 residues. Germline V gene lookup returns CDR1 MNHEY and CDR2 SVGAGI. The CDR3 loop reads CASSYSYDEKLFF. The CDR3 DNA sequence: TGTGCCAGCAGTTACTCGTATGATGAAAAACTGTTTTTT.

The chain is built from TRBV19 and TRBJ1-4; D call uncertain. CDR1 is LNHDA and CDR2 is SQIVND in the germline V gene (reference sequence). The CDR3 extends over 14 amino acids. Between the trimmed V and J ends, which lost 3 bases and 4 bases, there was a span of 9 bases. The CDR3: CASSITPGNEKLFF. The DNA for the CDR3 is TGTGCCAGTAGTATCACACCGGGTAATGAAAAACTGTTTTTT.

This chain joins TRBV21-1 and TRBJ2-2; no DNA check was done on the table's D call, TRBD1. TRBV21-1 is flagged as a pseudogene. The CDR3 spans 19 residues. The CDR3 sequence: CASSKSVGLAGGYSGELFF. As DNA, the CDR3 is TGTGCCAGCAGCAAAAGCGTGGGGCTGGCAGGGGGTTACAGCGGGGAGCTGTTTTTT.

In the case of this clone: In the same sample, other DNA sequences code for this CDR3. V gene TRBV5-1 combines with J gene TRBJ1-1; D gene ambiguous. This CDR3 is built from 14 residues. Germline lookup yields CDR1 SGHRS and CDR2 YFSETQ. Deletions cut 2 bases from V and 0 bases from J, with 8 bases between. The chain's CDR3 is CASSFGGLNTEAFF. The CDR3 DNA sequence: TGCGCCAGCAGCTTCGGCGGATTGAACACTGAAGCTTTCTTT.

The chain recombines TRBV30 with TRBJ2-2; D remains unclear. The CDR3 is 12 residues long. Trimming took off 0 bases at V and 6 bases at J, with 5 bases between the two ends. Germline V gene lookup returns CDR1 GTSNPN and CDR2 SVGIG (reference sequence). CDR3 residues: CAWSVGPGELFF. The CDR3 DNA is TGTGCCTGGAGTGTTGGGCCCGGGGAGCTGTTTTTT. Variable domain in full (rest from reference TRBV30 and TRBJ2-2): SQTIHQWPATLVQPVGSPLSLECTVEGTSNPNLYWYRQAAGRGLQLLFYSVGIGQISSEVPQNLSASRPQDRQFILSSKKLLLSDSGFYLCAWSVGPGELFFGEGSRLTVL.

The V gene is TRBV12-3 or TRBV12-4, the J gene TRBJ1-2; TRBD1 agrees at 10 bases. V was pared by 6 bases and J by 4 bases, with 2 bases of the junction left unmatched. The CDR3 is made up of 13 amino acids. CDR3 amino acids: CASRRTGGYGYTF. The CDR3, as DNA: TGTGCCAGCAGACGGACAGGGGGCTATGGCTACACCTTC.

This chain connects TRBV7-2 to TRBJ2-7, with TRBD1 matching over 8 bases. Germline values: CDR1 SGHTA, CDR2 FQGNSA. The CDR3 covers 15 residues. The V gene end was trimmed by 3 bases and the J gene end by 3 bases; junction bases not matched to a gene: 7. The CDR3 loop is CASSLGTGGFYEQYF. The CDR3 nucleotides are TGTGCCAGCAGCTTGGGGACAGGTGGGTTCTACGAGCAGTACTTC.

The V and J genes are TRBV10-3 and TRBJ1-1; 7 bases are shared with TRBD1. Germline-derived CDR1 and CDR2 are ENHRY and SYGVKD. The CDR3 has 12 residues. J gave up 0 bases and V 10 bases, and 2 bases lay outside the gene matches. The CDR3 spells CATTGLNTEAFF. DNA for the CDR3: TGTGCCACGACAGGGTTGAACACTGAAGCTTTCTTT.

V usage is TRBV9 and J usage is TRBJ1-3; D possibly corresponds to TRBD1 (6 bases). Germline lookup yields CDR1 SGDLS and CDR2 YYNGEE. V lost 4 bases, J lost 3 bases, and 11 bases lay in between. CDR3 length: 14 amino acids. The DNA for the CDR3 is TGTGCCAGCAGCAAGACGACAGGTGGAAACACCATATATTTT. Protein: CASSKTTGGNTIYF.

This chain links TRBV19 with TRBJ1-5; D unclear. Trimming removed 4 bases at V and 4 bases at J, with 23 bases between. Germline V lookup: CDR1 LNHDA, CDR2 SQIVND (reference sequence). The CDR3 sequence is 18 residues long. The CDR3 DNA sequence: TGTGCCAGTAGTACTCACTCGGGTCGGGGTGGAGGTAATCAGCCCCAGCATTTT. Encoded protein: CASSTHSGRGGGNQPQHF.